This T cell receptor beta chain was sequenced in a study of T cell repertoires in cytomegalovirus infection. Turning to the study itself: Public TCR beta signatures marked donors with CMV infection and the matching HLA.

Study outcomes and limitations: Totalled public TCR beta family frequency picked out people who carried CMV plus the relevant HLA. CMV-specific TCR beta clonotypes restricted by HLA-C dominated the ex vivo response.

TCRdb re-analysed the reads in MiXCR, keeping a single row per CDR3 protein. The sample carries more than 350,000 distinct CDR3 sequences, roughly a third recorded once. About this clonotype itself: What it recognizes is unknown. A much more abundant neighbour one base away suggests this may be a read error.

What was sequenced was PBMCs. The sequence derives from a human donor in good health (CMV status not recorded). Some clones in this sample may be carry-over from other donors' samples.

CDR3 residues: CASSPITGGAANYGYPF. The CDR3 DNA reads TGTGCCAGCAGCCCTATTACCGGGGGGGCGGCTAACTATGGCTACCCCTTC. This chain connects TRBV7-2 to TRBJ1-2; D is perhaps TRBD1 (6 bases). CDR3 size: 17 residues. The germline V gene has CDR1 SGHTA and CDR2 FQGNSA.